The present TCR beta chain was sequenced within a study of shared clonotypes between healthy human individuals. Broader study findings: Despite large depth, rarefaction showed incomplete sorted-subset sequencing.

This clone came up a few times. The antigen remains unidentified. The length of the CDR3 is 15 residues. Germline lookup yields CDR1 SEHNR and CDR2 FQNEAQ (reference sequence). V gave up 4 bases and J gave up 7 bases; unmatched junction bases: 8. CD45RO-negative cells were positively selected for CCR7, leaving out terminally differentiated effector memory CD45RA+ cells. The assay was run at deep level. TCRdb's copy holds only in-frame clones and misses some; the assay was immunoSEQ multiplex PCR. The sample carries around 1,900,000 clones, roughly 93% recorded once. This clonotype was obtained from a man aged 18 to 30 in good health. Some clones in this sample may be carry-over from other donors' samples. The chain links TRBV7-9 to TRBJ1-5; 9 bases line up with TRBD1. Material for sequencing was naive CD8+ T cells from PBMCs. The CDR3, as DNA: TGTGCCAGCAGCTCCGGGACAGGGTCTTCGCAGCCCCAGCATTTT. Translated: CASSSGTGSSQPQHF.